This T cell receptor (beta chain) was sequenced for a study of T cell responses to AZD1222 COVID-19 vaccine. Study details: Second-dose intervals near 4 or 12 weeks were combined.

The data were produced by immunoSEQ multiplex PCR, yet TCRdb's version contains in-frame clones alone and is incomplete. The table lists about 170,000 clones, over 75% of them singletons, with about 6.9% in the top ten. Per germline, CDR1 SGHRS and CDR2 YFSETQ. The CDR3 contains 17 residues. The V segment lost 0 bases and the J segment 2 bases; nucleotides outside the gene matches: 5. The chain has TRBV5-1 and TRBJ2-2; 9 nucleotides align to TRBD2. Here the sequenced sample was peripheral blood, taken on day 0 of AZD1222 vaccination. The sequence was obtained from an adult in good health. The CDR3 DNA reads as TGCGCCAGCAGCTTGGCCTCTAGCGGGGTCAACACCGGGGAGCTGTTTTTT. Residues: CASSLASSGVNTGELFF.